The 13 T cell receptor beta chains presented below share a single source sample, sequenced in a study of neurological immune-mediated disorders. TCRdb independently ran MiXCR on the 5' RACE reads; one entry per CDR3 protein. The sample contains 95,000 to 150,000 distinct CDR3 sequences, about 3.4% of which appear only once. The sample consisted of PBMCs. These receptors originate from a woman younger than 45 with multiple sclerosis.

This clonotype showed up many times. The chain recombines TRBV5-8 with TRBJ2-7; tentative D call: TRBD1 (5 bases). Germline loops: CDR1 SGHTS, CDR2 YDEGEE. V gave up 0 bases and J gave up 0 bases, with 10 bases separating them. CDR3 size: 15 residues. This chain's CDR3 is CASSLGYRTSYEQYF. CDR3 nucleotide sequence: TGTGCCAGCAGCTTGGGATACAGGACCTCCTACGAGCAGTACTTC.

Ten or more counts support this clonotype. The V gene is TRBV10-2, the J gene TRBJ2-1; the D is unclear. The CDR3 totals 13 residues. The V end was cut by 10 bases, the J end by 0 bases, with 10 bases between. Germline V CDR1 and CDR2: WSHSY, SAAADI. CDR3 loop: CATLGGSYNEQFF. The CDR3, as DNA: TGCGCCACCCTCGGCGGCTCCTACAATGAGCAGTTCTTC.

This clonotype has a count of ten or more. The chain employs TRBV15 and TRBJ1-2; no firm D call. The germline V gene has CDR1 LNHNV and CDR2 YYDKDF (reference sequence). V was clipped by 0 bases and J by 6 bases, with 5 bases between them. This CDR3 is 12 amino acids long. The CDR3 protein is CATSRDLHGYTF. CDR3 nucleotide sequence: TGTGCCACCAGCAGAGATTTGCATGGCTACACCTTC.

At least ten counts were recorded for this clonotype. This rearrangement joins TRBV12-3 or TRBV12-4 to TRBJ2-1; 7 nucleotides align to TRBD2. Trimming removed 4 bases from V and 4 bases from J; junction bases left unmatched: 7. The length of the CDR3 is 15 residues. CDR3 region: CASSSASGIYNEQFF. The CDR3 nucleotides are TGTGCCAGCAGTTCCGCTAGCGGAATTTACAATGAGCAGTTCTTC.

This clonotype showed up just a few times. A clone one base away is much larger, so this may be a read error. The chain carries TRBV20-1 and TRBJ1-1; 7 bases are shared with TRBD1. Germline CDR1 and CDR2: DFQATT and SNEGSKA (reference sequence). The trim removed 4 bases at V and 8 bases at J, leaving 4 bases unmatched. The CDR3 runs 11 residues. The CDR3 bases are TGCAGTGCTAAACAGGGGACGGAAGCTTTCTTT. Residues: CSAKQGTEAFF.

This clonotype was recorded at least ten times. The chain joins TRBV18 to TRBJ2-5; D is ambiguous. Germline CDR1 and CDR2: KGHSH and LQKENI. Deletions cut 3 bases from V and 5 bases from J, with 13 bases between. This CDR3 contains 14 residues. The CDR3 region has the DNA TGTGCCAGCTCACCCGACTCGGCCAGGGAGACCCAGTACTTC. It is translated as CASSPDSARETQYF. The entire variable domain, with the rest obtained from reference TRBV18 and TRBJ2-5, is as follows: NAGVMQNPRHLVRRRGQEARLRCSPMKGHSHVYWYRQLPEEGLKFMVYLQKENIIDESGMPKERFSAEFPKEGPSILRIQQVVRGDSAAYFCASSPDSARETQYFGPGTRLLVL.

The sample holds many counts of this clonotype. The chain uses TRBV5-1 and TRBJ1-1; no clear D. Trimming took off 4 bases at V and 5 bases at J, with 15 bases between the two ends. Germline V lookup: CDR1 SGHRS, CDR2 YFSETQ. The CDR3 runs to 14 residues. The CDR3 DNA follows: TGCGCCAGCAGCCCAACGGGATTGGAGACTGAAGCTTTCTTT. This sequence encodes CASSPTGLETEAFF.

This clonotype has at least ten counts. This chain uses TRBV6-2 or TRBV6-3 with TRBJ1-1; the D is unclear. Per the germline V gene, CDR1 is MNHEY and CDR2 is SVGEGT. Trimming took 2 bases from V and 8 from J, leaving 12 bases between them. The CDR3 extends over 13 amino acids. CDR3 DNA: TGTGCCAGCAGTTACGTGGCAGGCCGGGAAGCTTTCTTT. Residues: CASSYVAGREAFF.

This clonotype was recorded at least ten times. The chain employs TRBV12-3 or TRBV12-4 and TRBJ1-1, with D hard to call. The CDR3 has 10 amino acids. The V end was cut by 6 bases, the J end by 7 bases, with 6 bases between. CDR3 in amino acids: CASSRREAFF. In nucleotides, the CDR3 is TGTGCCAGCAGCCGACGTGAAGCTTTCTTT.

This clonotype was picked up many times. The DNA for the CDR3 is TGTGCCAGCAGCGGACAGGGGGCAACAGATACGCAGTATTTT. Protein sequence: CASSGQGATDTQYF. The gene calls are TRBV6-5 and TRBJ2-3; 11 bases map to TRBD1. The germline gives CDR1 MNHEY, CDR2 SVGAGI. There are 14 residues in the CDR3. Trimming removed 6 bases from V and 3 bases from J; junction bases left unmatched: 2.

There are many counts of this clonotype. V is TRBV5-1 and J is TRBJ2-7, with 8 bases identical to TRBD1. V was clipped by 2 bases and J by 4 bases; unmatched bases: 2. The CDR3 contains 13 residues. The germline gives CDR1 SGHRS, CDR2 YFSETQ. The CDR3 DNA is TGCGCCAGCAGCTTTACAGGGGGGTACGAGCAGTACTTC. As protein: CASSFTGGYEQYF.

In its sample, this clonotype was seen many times. J is TRBJ2-1 and V is TRBV27; no definite D call. V was cut by 6 bases and J by 9 bases, with 15 bases left in between. This CDR3 contains 13 residues. Germline CDR1 MNHEY, CDR2 SMNVEV (reference sequence). The CDR3 loop is CASRFRGLSEQFF. As DNA, the CDR3 is TGTGCCAGCAGATTTAGAGGTCTTAGTGAGCAGTTCTTC.

This clonotype appeared many times. The chain joins TRBV7-9 to TRBJ1-4, with D unresolved. The V end lost 1 base, the J end lost 7 bases, and 10 bases lay between the germline ends. This CDR3 comprises 14 residues. Germline V gene lookup returns CDR1 SEHNR and CDR2 FQNEAQ (reference sequence). The CDR3 region is CASSLGSGLEKLFF. The CDR3 DNA reads as TGTGCCAGCAGCTTAGGGTCAGGCCTTGAAAAACTGTTTTTT. Looking up the rest from reference TRBV7-9 and TRBJ1-4 gives the full variable domain: DTGVSQNPRHKITKRGQNVTFRCDPISEHNRLYWYRQTLGQGPEFLTYFQNEAQLEKSRLLSDRFSAERPKGSFSTLEIQRTEQGDSAMYLCASSLGSGLEKLFFGSGTQLSVL.